The sequence of this TCR beta chain was determined in a study of TIL therapy for anti-PD-1-resistant metastatic lung cancer (dated by TCRdb to about 2021). About the study as a whole: Among the enrolled patients, the median age was approximately 54 years (range about 38-85), and the median tumor PD-L1 proportion score was roughly 6.4%. Most of the cohort had lung adenocarcinoma, including a few EGFR-mutant tumors and two ALK-rearranged tumors, and half of the patients were either current or former smokers. Across the cohort, whole-exome sequencing showed a median non-synonymous tumor mutation burden of under 1.8 mutations per megabase. Clonotypes were tracked across tumor, expanded TIL product and serial blood samples by T cell receptor beta sequencing of tumor and peripheral blood.

Broader findings and caveats from the paper: The study protocol defined all tumor marker inferences as exploratory. High clonal turnover was observed in TIL culture, with many enriched product clones not detected in the baseline tumor, which suggested clonal contraction rather than faithful expansion. Higher clonality and lower diversity were observed in expanded TIL cultures than in baseline intratumoral T cells (median clonality 6% vs 31%, p < 0.0001). The cohort was highly selected, with more treatment-naive, never-smoker and oncogene-addicted patients than typical, limiting generalizability.

As for this clone: Its antigen is not yet known. The record has no base qualities; no much larger clone is one base away.

In the paper's terms, the time point label means: pre-treatment sample, taken before nivolumab and TIL therapy. Baseline tumor samples were excised metastases, mostly pleural nodules or supraclavicular lymph nodes, from the same resection used to grow TIL. Before any PD-1/PD-L1 blockade was given, tumors were harvested, nivolumab was then administered, and patients who progressed went on to receive lymphodepletion, an infusion of expanded TIL, and IL-2. Between October 2017 and 2020, a dual-center phase I trial enrolled adults who had stage 4 NSCLC. Samples came from a single-arm, open-label phase I trial of tumor-infiltrating lymphocyte therapy with nivolumab in advanced non-small cell lung cancer. Parts of each resected tumor were snap-frozen in liquid nitrogen and kept at -80 degrees C. Tumor regions of interest were selected on H&E sections using laser-capture macrodissection, ground into about 15 mg aliquots, and extracted using Qiagen Allprep kits.

The germline V gene (reference sequence) supplies CDR1 SEHNR and CDR2 FQNEAQ. The CDR3 covers 14 residues, taking in both the cysteine and the phenylalanine. Just the 42-base CDR3 DNA is kept, in frame starting at base 1. V sheds 4 bases and J sheds 4 bases, leaving 13 bases between their ends. Using bias-controlled multiplex PCR with the immunoSEQ v3 hsTCRB kit, the TCR beta CDR3 regions were amplified from genomic DNA. TCR libraries were sequenced on an Illumina NextSeq 500 to 2 million to 2.5 million read pairs for survey level or about 5-6.5 million for deep level. On the study's bioinformatics: V, D and J genes were assigned, non-productive sequences were removed, and clonality was reported by immunoSEQ Analyzer software. Repertoires were compared using productive Simpson clonality and Morisita overlap index of productive TRB rearrangements between infused TIL and blood. The immuneACCESS repertoire file appears here via TCRdb, limited to in-frame rearrangements. These files lack a portion of the clones; in checked studies, under half of the deficit traces to unresolved V genes, and the cause of the others is not known. V and J calls and clone size follow that table, whereas D and trimming were derived from the DNA. This sample comprises 50,000 to 60,000 clones, just over 70% of them detected only once. Together, the top ten hold less than 6.5% of the sample.

The receptor comes from a person aged 25 to 80 with non-small cell lung cancer. The material was tumor tissue, obtained at baseline. The rearrangement combines TRBV7-9 with TRBJ1-2; the D segment cannot be called with confidence. The CDR3 corresponds to CASSSSTSFYGYTF. Read as DNA, the sequence is TGTGCCAGCAGCTCCTCAACCTCGTTCTATGGCTACACCTTC.